This T cell receptor beta chain comes out of a study of tumor and adjacent non-tumor tissue in lung cancer. TCRbeta libraries were built with three rounds of nested PCR, modified from ARM-PCR. TCRdb analysed the multiplex PCR reads with MiXCR anew, one entry per CDR3 protein. The sample records 98,000 or so distinct CDR3 sequences, 80% being singletons. This sample's RNA came from whole unsorted tissue. This non-tumor lung sample came from over 3 cm beyond the tumor edge. Study observations and caveats: TCR diversity was significantly greater in tumor than normal lung tissue. Top 100 clones took a larger repertoire share in normal lung.

As to this clonotype: Its matching antigen is unknown.

The clonotype originates from a man between 60 and 75 years old with small cell lung cancer. Sequencing used distant non-tumor lung tissue.

The CDR3 loop is CASSIGEQGVYSNQPQHF. In nucleotides, the CDR3 is TGTGCCAGTAGTATCGGAGAACAGGGGGTATATAGCAATCAGCCCCAGCATTTT. V usage is TRBV19 and J usage is TRBJ1-5; 8 bases match TRBD1. Germline loops: CDR1 LNHDA, CDR2 SQIVND (reference sequence). V lost 3 bases, J lost 0 bases, and 10 bases stayed unmatched. CDR3 length equals 18 residues.